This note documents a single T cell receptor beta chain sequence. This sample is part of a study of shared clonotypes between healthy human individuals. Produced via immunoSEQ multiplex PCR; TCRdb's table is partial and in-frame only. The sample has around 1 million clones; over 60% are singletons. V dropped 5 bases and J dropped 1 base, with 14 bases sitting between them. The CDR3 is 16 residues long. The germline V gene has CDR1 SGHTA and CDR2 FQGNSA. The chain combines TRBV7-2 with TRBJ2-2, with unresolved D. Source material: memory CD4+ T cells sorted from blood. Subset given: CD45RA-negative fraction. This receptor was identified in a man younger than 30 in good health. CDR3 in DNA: TGTGCCAGCAGCCCCCGATATAAGGGGAACACCGGGGAGCTGTTTTTT. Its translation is CASSPRYKGNTGELFF. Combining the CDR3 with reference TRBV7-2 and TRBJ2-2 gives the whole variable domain GAGVSQSPSNKVTEKGKDVELRCDPISGHTALYWYRQSLGQGLEFLIYFQGNSAPDKSGLPSDRFSAERTGGSVSTLTIQRTQQEDSAVYLCASSPRYKGNTGELFFGEGSRLTVL.